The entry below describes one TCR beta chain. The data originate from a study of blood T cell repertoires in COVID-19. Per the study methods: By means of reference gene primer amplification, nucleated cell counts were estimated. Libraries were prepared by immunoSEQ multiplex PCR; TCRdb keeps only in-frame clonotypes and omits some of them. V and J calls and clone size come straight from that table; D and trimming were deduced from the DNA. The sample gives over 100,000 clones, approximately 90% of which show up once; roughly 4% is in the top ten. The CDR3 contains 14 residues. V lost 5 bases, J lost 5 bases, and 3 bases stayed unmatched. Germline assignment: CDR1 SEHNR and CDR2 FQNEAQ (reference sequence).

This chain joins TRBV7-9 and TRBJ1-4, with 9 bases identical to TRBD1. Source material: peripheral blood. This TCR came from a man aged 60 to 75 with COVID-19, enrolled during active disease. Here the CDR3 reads CASSPTGGNEKLFF. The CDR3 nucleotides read TGTGCCAGCAGCCCGACAGGGGGAAATGAAAAACTGTTTTTT. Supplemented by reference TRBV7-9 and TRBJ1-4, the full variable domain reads DTGVSQNPRHKITKRGQNVTFRCDPISEHNRLYWYRQTLGQGPEFLTYFQNEAQLEKSRLLSDRFSAERPKGSFSTLEIQRTEQGDSAMYLCASSPTGGNEKLFFGSGTQLSVL.